The sequence of this T cell receptor beta chain was determined in a study of T-cell memory formation after mild COVID-19. Notes on the study in general: A subset of responding clones appeared in pre-infection memory, suggesting cross-reactive memory joined.

After 5'RACE with constant-segment primers, TCR alpha and TCR beta cDNA libraries carrying sample barcodes and UMIs were obtained. TCRdb re-called the 5' RACE reads with MiXCR, one entry per CDR3 protein. The sample lists a few hundred thousand distinct CDR3 sequences, 25% to 30% occurring once. CDR1 and CDR2 from the germline V gene are SEHNR and FQNEAQ (reference sequence). V was pared by 1 base and J by 4 bases, with 10 bases between. CDR3 size: 14 residues. This clonotype was seen only once. Antigen: not known. Material for sequencing was PBMCs or a T cell subset sorted from them (not recorded which). This TCR came from an adult woman who had mild COVID-19 (a few samples of this study predate the infection). Cell type and time point are not known. The rearrangement uses TRBV7-9 and TRBJ1-2; no reliable D call. The CDR3 sequence: CASSLVPVTYGYTF. The CDR3 DNA reads TGTGCCAGCAGCTTAGTCCCAGTTACCTATGGCTACACCTTC.